The 7 T cell receptor beta chains listed next were all sequenced from one sample in a study of blood T cell repertoires in COVID-19. TCRdb's table, derived via immunoSEQ multiplex PCR, lists solely in-frame clones and lacks some. The data hold more than 50,000 clones, with more than 75% observed a single time. The specimen was peripheral blood. The origin of the receptors is a human donor in a cohort sampled during active COVID-19.

This clone was recorded once. V gene TRBV6-2 or TRBV6-3 combines with J gene TRBJ1-1; D is ambiguous. The V gene lost 4 bases and the J gene lost 8 bases, with 38 bases spanning the gap. Germline V gene sequence: CDR1 MNHEY, CDR2 SVGEGT. CDR3 length equals 21 residues. The CDR3 DNA reads as TGTGCCAGCAGTTCAAGAGGAATTAGCCCCGGAGTCTTGGTTTGGTCGATAGAAGCTTTCTTT. This gives the protein CASSSRGISPGVLVWSIEAFF.

This chain connects TRBV6-5 to TRBJ2-7; TRBD2 matches 8 bases. Per germline, CDR1 MNHEY and CDR2 SVGAGI. This CDR3 has 14 residues. After removal of 5 bases from V and 1 base from J, the junction contained 4 bases not matched to a gene. DNA of the CDR3: TGTGCCAGCAGTCCGATAGCGGGATCCTACGAGCAGTACTTC. This gives the protein CASSPIAGSYEQYF.

As DNA, the CDR3 is TGTGCCAGCAGCTTAACCGGGACTAGCGGATTCTACAATGAGCAGTTCTTC. It is translated as CASSLTGTSGFYNEQFF. The J gene is TRBJ2-1, the V gene TRBV28, with 11 bases lining up with TRBD2. From germline, CDR1 is MDHEN and CDR2 SYDVKM. CDR3 length equals 17 residues. V dropped 6 bases and J dropped 3; count of bases not matched to a gene: 10.

This clone has a single count. This chain connects TRBV7-9 to TRBJ1-1; tentatively, D is TRBD1 (6 bases). CDR1 and CDR2 from the germline V gene are SEHNR and FQNEAQ (reference sequence). The CDR3 consists of 11 residues. Trimming cost V 8 bases and J 11 bases, with 15 bases left between them. CDR3 loop: CASAQGIRAFF. The DNA for the CDR3 is TGTGCCAGCGCGCAGGGGATAAGGGCTTTCTTT. Combining the CDR3 with reference TRBV7-9 and TRBJ1-1 gives the whole variable domain DTGVSQNPRHKITKRGQNVTFRCDPISEHNRLYWYRQTLGQGPEFLTYFQNEAQLEKSRLLSDRFSAERPKGSFSTLEIQRTEQGDSAMYLCASAQGIRAFFGQGTRLTVV.

The chain has TRBV19 and TRBJ2-3; TRBD2 matches 7 bases. This CDR3 comprises 14 residues. With 6 bases clipped from V and 1 base from J, the junction kept 4 bases outside the gene matches. Germline V CDR1 and CDR2: LNHDA, SQIVND (reference sequence). This CDR3 is CASSNSGGTDTQYF. Here the CDR3 DNA reads TGTGCCAGTAGCAACAGCGGGGGCACAGATACGCAGTATTTT.

This clone was observed a single time. The chain is built from TRBV5-4 and TRBJ1-2, with a tentative D call TRBD1 (6 bases). There are 15 residues in the CDR3. Germline V gene lookup returns CDR1 SGHNT and CDR2 YYREEE (reference sequence). Trimming stripped 4 bases from V and 4 bases from J, with 17 bases between. The DNA of the CDR3 is TGTGCCAGCAGCCCCCCGCCCGCCAGGGGCTATGGCTACACCTTC. Amino acids: CASSPPPARGYGYTF. The full variable domain, with the rest looked up from reference TRBV5-4 and TRBJ1-2, is ETGVTQSPTHLIKTRGQQVTLRCSSQSGHNTVSWYQQALGQGPQFIFQYYREEENGRGNFPPRFSGLQFPNYSSELNVNALELDDSALYLCASSPPPARGYGYTFGSGTRLTVV.

The CDR3 coding sequence is TGTGCCAGCAGTTACACAGTTACTAACTATGGCTACACCTTC. Translating gives CASSYTVTNYGYTF. This sequence joins TRBV7-9 and TRBJ1-2, with D unclear. Trimming removed 6 bases from V and 0 bases from J, with 11 bases in between. The CDR3 spans 14 residues. Germline V gene data show CDR1 as SEHNR and CDR2 as FQNEAQ (reference sequence).